These 11 T cell receptor beta chains came from one sample sequenced in a study of cytomegalovirus exposure and HLA in healthy donors. Use of 60 Vbeta and 13 Jbeta primers characterized the PCR. Data came from immunoSEQ multiplex PCR; TCRdb stores just in-frame clones and leaves some out. The repertoire holds around 190,000 clones, with around 77% as singletons. The sample comprised PBMCs. The origin of the receptors is a woman aged 18-30 years in good health and CMV-seronegative.

This chain uses TRBV28 with TRBJ2-7; maybe TRBD1 (6 bases). The V end lost 6 bases, the J end lost 7 bases, and 19 bases lay between the germline ends. The CDR3 consists of 14 residues. Germline assignment: CDR1 MDHEN and CDR2 SYDVKM. CDR3 DNA sequence: TGTGCCAGCAGCTGGACGGCGGCCCAGGGGGAGCAGTACTTC. Translating gives CASSWTAAQGEQYF.

CDR3 DNA sequence: TGTGCCTATACTAGCGGGAGGGAACTATTCTACGAGCAGTACTTC. Its translation: CAYTSGRELFYEQYF. The V and J genes are TRBV30 and TRBJ2-7; 13 nucleotides match TRBD2. Germline V lookup: CDR1 GTSNPN, CDR2 SVGIG (reference sequence). This CDR3 is built from 15 residues. The V segment lost 7 bases and the J segment 3 bases; nucleotides outside the gene matches: 9.

This chain connects TRBV27 to TRBJ2-1, with 10 bases matching TRBD2. The length of the CDR3 is 17 residues. Germline values: CDR1 MNHEY, CDR2 SMNVEV (reference sequence). V gave up 5 bases and J gave up 7 bases; unmatched junction bases: 14. Written as DNA, the CDR3 is TGTGCCAGCAGTACACTAGCGGGGCCTAACCCTTTAAATGAGCAGTTCTTC. Translated, it gives CASSTLAGPNPLNEQFF.

The chain combines TRBV4-1 with TRBJ2-1; D ambiguous. Deletions cut 2 bases from V and 3 bases from J, with 17 bases between. Germline V gives CDR1 MGHRA, CDR2 YSYEKL. The CDR3 totals 17 residues. The CDR3 region is CASSQLPLRQLYNEQFF. In DNA form, the CDR3 reads TGCGCCAGCAGCCAATTACCCTTGAGGCAGCTCTACAATGAGCAGTTCTTC.

Only a few counts were recorded for this clone. The chain is built from TRBV2 and TRBJ2-6; maybe TRBD1 (5 bases). V lost 8 bases and J 2 bases, leaving 10 bases between the germline ends. The CDR3 sequence is 14 residues long. Germline CDR1 reads SNHLY; CDR2 reads FYNNEI. The DNA for the CDR3 is TGTGCCAGCCACAGGTCCCCTGGGGCCAACGTCCTGACTTTC. Its protein product is CASHRSPGANVLTF.

A single count supports this clone. V gene TRBV6-1 combines with J gene TRBJ2-7; the match to TRBD2 covers 11 bases. Trimming removed 2 bases from V and 2 bases from J; junction bases left unmatched: 8. CDR1 MNHNS and CDR2 SASEGT come from the germline V gene. There are 17 residues in the CDR3. In DNA, the CDR3 is TGTGCCAGCAGTGAAAGTCAACTAGCGGGAGAAACCTACGAGCAGTACTTC. Translation: CASSESQLAGETYEQYF.

The chain is built from TRBV29-1 and TRBJ2-3; TRBD1 aligns across 8 bases. After removal of 8 bases from V and 5 bases from J, the junction contained 9 bases not matched to a gene. The germline V gene has CDR1 SQVTM and CDR2 ANQGSEA. This CDR3 is built from 13 residues. The CDR3 region has the DNA TGCAGCTCGGCTCAGGGGGCAGGAGATACGCAGTATTTT. Translation gives CSSAQGAGDTQYF.

This chain links TRBV25-1 with TRBJ2-5, with D tentatively TRBD1 (6 bases). The closer fit of TRBJ2-7 to the DNA end suggests the J call may be wrong. Germline CDR1 MGHDK, CDR2 SYGVNS. The CDR3 is made up of 13 amino acids. As DNA, the CDR3 is TGTGCCAGCAGTGAGGACAGTGCCTACGAGCAGTACTTC. Translation gives CASSEDSAYEQYF.

The chain carries TRBV19 and TRBJ2-1; D is unclear. The CDR3 is 13 amino acids. Germline V gene lookup returns CDR1 LNHDA and CDR2 SQIVND (reference sequence). Trimming removed 5 bases from V and 10 bases from J, with 15 bases in between. CDR3 residues: CASSLLGFREQFF. The CDR3 DNA follows: TGTGCCAGTAGTCTCCTAGGATTTCGGGAGCAGTTCTTC. The full variable domain, in which reference TRBV19 and TRBJ2-1 provide the parts outside the CDR3, is DGGITQSPKYLFRKEGQNVTLSCEQNLNHDAMYWYRQDPGQGLRLIYYSQIVNDFQKGDIAEGYSVSREKKESFPLTVTSAQKNPTAFYLCASSLLGFREQFFGPGTRLTVL.

This clone was seen once. The rearrangement joins TRBV5-5 to TRBJ2-4; TRBD2 matches 7 bases. CDR1 SGHKS and CDR2 YYEKEE come from the germline V gene (reference sequence). CDR3 length equals 18 residues. Trimming at V came to 4 bases and at J to 1 base, leaving 14 bases not matched to a gene. The CDR3 sequence is CASSGEGWVTWAKNIQYF. In DNA, the CDR3 is TGTGCCAGCAGCGGGGAGGGTTGGGTTACCTGGGCCAAAAACATTCAGTACTTC. The full variable domain, completed using reference TRBV5-5 and TRBJ2-4, is DAGVTQSPTHLIKTRGQQVTLRCSPISGHKSVSWYQQVLGQGPQFIFQYYEKEERGRGNFPDRFSARQFPNYSSELNVNALLLGDSALYLCASSGEGWVTWAKNIQYFGAGTRLSVL.

This clone was detected only once. CDR3 nucleotide sequence: TGTGCCAGCAGCTTAACTCAAAGTGACTACGAAGAGCAGTACTTC. It is translated as CASSLTQSDYEEQYF. The chain joins TRBV7-3 to TRBJ2-7; D is possibly TRBD2 (5 bases). In germline, CDR1 is SGHTA, CDR2 FQGTGA. Trimming pared 0 bases from V and 7 bases from J, leaving 16 bases between. This CDR3 is 15 amino acids long.